This TCR beta chain was recovered during a study of T cells after posttransplantation cyclophosphamide. Study-wide results and limits: Later blood repertoires were often dominated by clones from the donor CD8+ memory compartment.

Generated by immunoSEQ multiplex PCR, the TCRdb table keeps only in-frame clones and is missing some. This table has under 20,000 clones, around 95% appearing once. With regard to this clone: The target antigen is unknown.

The CDR3 consists of 16 residues. Germline trimming cut 4 bases from V and 5 bases from J; bases unmatched to any gene: 12. From germline, CDR1 is SGHRS and CDR2 YFSETQ. Cells defined as naive were viable CD3+CD4+ or CD3+CD8+ and CCR7+CD45RA+CD45RO-CD95-CD27+CD28+. The sequence was collected from a woman aged 45-65 years in good health and a related stem cell transplant donor. Material for sequencing was naive CD4+ T cells sorted from blood. V and J are TRBV5-1 and TRBJ2-1; 7 nucleotides line up with TRBD2. The CDR3 reads CASSATLARENNEQFF. The CDR3 nucleotides read TGCGCCAGCAGCGCGACACTAGCGAGAGAAAACAATGAGCAGTTCTTC.